The 9 T cell receptor beta chains given below trace back to one sample, sequenced in a study of Graves' ophthalmopathy and Graves' hyperthyroidism. RNA transcripts were the template, and TCR beta CDR3 regions were amplified from them. The first-round RT-PCR employed HTBI primers together with the Qiagen OneStep RT-PCR kit. A multiplex PCR was then performed as the second round. TCRdb processed the multiplex PCR reads anew with MiXCR; each CDR3 protein has one entry. The sample contains over a million distinct CDR3 sequences, 36% of which appear only once. The source material was peripheral blood or thyroid tissue (not recorded which). The receptors were sampled from an adult man with Graves' hyperthyroidism.

This clonotype was detected only once. A much larger clone lies one base from this, so it may be a read error. The chain combines TRBV12-3 or TRBV12-4 with TRBJ1-2; 7 bases align to TRBD1. The junction had 12 bases not matched to a gene; V was cut back by 6 bases and J by 8 bases. This CDR3 contains 14 residues. The CDR3 sequence is CASSLRQGDWGYTF. The CDR3 DNA sequence: TGTGCCAGCAGCTTAAGGCAGGGGGACTGGGGCTACACCTTC.

This clonotype was seen ten or more times. This sequence joins TRBV10-2 and TRBJ1-2; possible D gene TRBD1, 5 bases. Trimming took off 7 bases at V and 4 bases at J, with 25 bases between the two ends. Germline-derived CDR1 and CDR2 are WSHSY and SAAADI. This CDR3 region has 17 residues. The CDR3 sequence is CASTDGLTGPPSYGYTF. The CDR3 region has the DNA TGCGCCAGCACCGATGGGCTAACAGGACCGCCGAGCTATGGCTACACCTTC.

This clonotype showed up many times. This sequence joins TRBV7-2 and TRBJ2-5; D not resolved. Trimming took 3 bases from V and 3 from J, leaving 11 bases between them. Germline CDR1 and CDR2: SGHTA and FQGNSA. This CDR3 contains 14 residues. Written as DNA, the CDR3 is TGTGCCAGCAGCTTTGACATCTCGGAAGAGACCCAGTACTTC. Translated, it gives CASSFDISEETQYF. The whole variable domain, filled in from reference TRBV7-2 and TRBJ2-5, reads GAGVSQSPSNKVTEKGKDVELRCDPISGHTALYWYRQSLGQGLEFLIYFQGNSAPDKSGLPSDRFSAERTGGSVSTLTIQRTQQEDSAVYLCASSFDISEETQYFGPGTRLLVL.

Concerning this clonotype: Given a much more abundant clone one base away, this may be a read error. This chain links TRBV10-2 with TRBJ1-5; D may be TRBD1 (5 bases). Trimming removed 3 bases from V and 6 bases from J, with 21 bases in between. CDR3 length: 17 residues. CDR1 WSHSY and CDR2 SAAADI come from the germline V gene. CDR3 sequence (DNA): TGCGCCAGCAGTGACGGCGGGGACGGAGTCCGCAGTCAGCCCCAGCATTTT. Translated: CASSDGGDGVRSQPQHF.

With respect to this clonotype: This may be a read error, as it is one base from a much larger clone. CDR3 sequence reads: CSAGGLETYERYF. The CDR3 bases are TGCAGTGCCGGAGGACTGGAGACCTACGAGCGGTACTTC. The chain combines TRBV20-1 with TRBJ2-7; tentative D call: TRBD2 (5 bases). There are 13 residues in the CDR3. Looked up from germline, CDR1 is DFQATT and CDR2 is SNEGSKA (reference sequence).

On this clonotype itself: The germline gene is not matched at one end of the junction; a read error may be the cause. CDR3 region: CASTRSGECEHYF. The CDR3 region has the DNA TGTGCCAGCACCCGAAGCGGAGAATGCGAGCATTACTTC. The V gene is TRBV7-8, the J gene TRBJ2-7, with D perhaps matching TRBD2 (5 bases). The CDR3 is made up of 13 amino acids. The germline V gene has CDR1 SGHVS and CDR2 FQNEAQ.

Concerning this clonotype: Mismatch with germline at one junction end may stem from a read error. This rearrangement joins TRBV7-9 to TRBJ2-7; a possible D gene is TRBD2 (5 bases). CDR1 is SEHNR, CDR2 FQNEAQ, per germline (reference sequence). The CDR3 spans 12 residues. CDR3 protein: CASSERVGELYF. DNA of the CDR3: TGTGCCAGCAGCGAGAGGGTCGGGGAGCTGTACTTC.

This clonotype was picked up a small number of times. The chain has TRBV25-1 and TRBJ1-1; the D gene is possibly TRBD1 (5 bases). Trimming removed 1 base from V and 3 bases from J, with 18 bases in between. The CDR3 runs 17 residues. CDR1 and CDR2 from the germline V gene are MGHDK and SYGVNS. CDR3 amino acids: CASSELVGPAYYTEAFF. CDR3 bases: TGTGCCAGCAGTGAATTGGTGGGGCCCGCCTATTACACTGAAGCTTTCTTT.

CDR3 sequence reads: CSARFGLATYEQYF. Here the CDR3 DNA reads TGCAGTGCTCGTTTTGGACTAGCGACATACGAGCAGTACTTC. The chain couples TRBV20-1 to TRBJ2-7; 9 bases agree with TRBD2. The V gene end was trimmed by 5 bases and the J gene end by 4 bases; junction bases not matched to a gene: 9. The germline V gene has CDR1 DFQATT and CDR2 SNEGSKA (reference sequence). The CDR3 is 14 residues long.